These T cell receptor beta chains were read from a single sample in a study of shared clonotypes between healthy human individuals. The table came from immunoSEQ multiplex PCR; TCRdb's copy has only in-frame clones and leaves some out. The repertoire consists of around 550,000 clones, with 90% to 95% occurring once and the leading ten covering around 0.12%. The sequenced sample was naive CD8+ T cells sorted from blood. These receptors all stem from a woman aged 25 to 39 in good health. Both conserved end residues are part of each CDR3. The order of the fields is clone size, D gene, V gene, J gene, CDR3 DNA, CDR3 protein. The D gene is left open where the match is weak. Clone sizes are given selectively: once, few, many, or a class where the clone is expanded.

>NA|TRBD2|TRBV19|TRBJ2-2
TGTGCCAGTAGGGCCGGCGGGGGGGCGCCGGAGTCAGGGGAGCTGTTTTTT
CASRAGGGAPESGELFF
>NA|TRBD1|TRBV7-6|TRBJ2-1
TGTGCCAGCAGCATTGGACAGGGTTCTTATGAGCAGTTCTTC
CASSIGQGSYEQFF
>NA|NA|TRBV27|TRBJ2-7
TGTGCCAGCAGTTTAAAGGCATCGGGGTTCTACGAGCAGTACTTC
CASSLKASGFYEQYF
>NA|NA|TRBV11-2|TRBJ2-2
TGTGCCAGCAGCTGGGTGGGGAGTGAGACGAACACCGGGGAGCTGTTTTTT
CASSWVGSETNTGELFF
>once|NA|TRBV27|TRBJ1-1
TGTGCCAGCAGTGAGAGGAACACTGAAGCTTTCTTT
CASSERNTEAFF
>NA|NA|TRBV28|TRBJ1-2
TGTGCCAGCAGCCATCAGGGGATCTATGGCTACACCTTC
CASSHQGIYGYTF
>NA|NA|TRBV7-6|TRBJ2-2
TGTGCCACCCTGACTCGCCGCAACACCGGGGAGCTGTTTTTT
CATLTRRNTGELFF
>once|TRBD1|TRBV6-1|TRBJ1-1
TGTGCCAGCAGAGACAGGGCTGGCACTGAAGCTTTCTTT
CASRDRAGTEAFF
>NA|TRBD1|TRBV7-9|TRBJ2-7
TGTGCCAGCAGCCCGAGGGCGGGGACAGGGAGCGACGAGCAGTACTTC
CASSPRAGTGSDEQYF
>NA|NA|TRBV7-2|TRBJ1-1
TGTGCCAGCACCCGCACAGGGCGTCCCACTGAAGCTTTCTTT
CASTRTGRPTEAFF
>once|NA|TRBV6-4|TRBJ2-1
TGTGCCAGCAGCGGCGGACTACTAGGTGATTACAATGAGCAGTTCTTC
CASSGGLLGDYNEQFF
>NA|TRBD2|TRBV28|TRBJ2-3
TGTGCCAGCAGTTTGCTAGCGGGAGTGGTAGATACGCAGTATTTT
CASSLLAGVVDTQYF
>NA|NA|TRBV5-4|TRBJ2-7
TGTGCCAGCAGCTTAGAGGTCATCCACGAGCAGTACTTC
CASSLEVIHEQYF
>NA|TRBD2|TRBV2|TRBJ2-2
TGTGCCAGCAGTGAAGGGGGAGGGCGTCAGACCGGGGAGCTGTTTTTT
CASSEGGGRQTGELFF
>NA|NA|TRBV28|TRBJ2-7
TGTGCCAGCAGCTTTAATGACGAGCAGTACTTC
CASSFNDEQYF
>NA|NA|TRBV2|TRBJ1-2
TGTGCCAGCAGTGACCCGGGCGGGGGCCATCTCTATGGCTACACCTTC
CASSDPGGGHLYGYTF
>NA|NA|TRBV28|TRBJ1-1
TGTGCCAGCAGCATGCCTGCCGCGGGAGGCACTGAAGCTTTCTTT
CASSMPAAGGTEAFF
>NA|TRBD2|TRBV7-9|TRBJ2-1
TGTGCCAGCAGCTTAGGTAGGGGACTAGCGGGCAGTGAGCAGTTCTTC
CASSLGRGLAGSEQFF
>NA|NA|TRBV4-1|TRBJ2-1
TGCGCCAGCAGCCAAGATCTGGGGGTGGGAACCTACAATGAGCAGTTCTTC
CASSQDLGVGTYNEQFF
>NA|NA|TRBV28|TRBJ1-2
TGTGCCAGCAGTTTTATCCGGGGGTCGTCTGGCTACACCTTC
CASSFIRGSSGYTF
>NA|TRBD1|TRBV7-9|TRBJ2-1
TGTGCCAGCAGCACGGGACAGGGGTCCTACAATGAGCAGTTCTTC
CASSTGQGSYNEQFF
>NA|NA|TRBV27|TRBJ1-2
TGTGCCAGCAGTTTACGCCCAGGGGCGGGTCACTATGGCTACACCTTC
CASSLRPGAGHYGYTF
>NA|TRBD2|TRBV29-1|TRBJ2-1
TGCAGCGTTGAAGAAGGTCTCGGACTAGCGGGAGAGCAGTTCTTC
CSVEEGLGLAGEQFF
>NA|NA|TRBV28|TRBJ2-7
TGTGCCAGCAGTTCCCTCCGGGACGGTGGCTACGAGCAGTACTTC
CASSSLRDGGYEQYF
>NA|TRBD1|TRBV27|TRBJ1-5
TGTGCCAGCCCAAACAGGGGTCAGCCCCAGCATTTT
CASPNRGQPQHF
>NA|NA|TRBV27|TRBJ1-3
TGTGCCAGCAGTTTCGCCGGGGGGTTTGGTGGAAACACCATATATTTT
CASSFAGGFGGNTIYF
>NA|NA|TRBV4-1|TRBJ1-5
TGCGCCAGCAGCCAAGTAGTCGAGGGGCAGCCCCAGCATTTT
CASSQVVEGQPQHF
>once|TRBD2|TRBV11-3|TRBJ2-7
TGTGCCAGCAGCCCTGGGACTAGCGGGAGTCTCTCCTACGAGCAGTACTTC
CASSPGTSGSLSYEQYF
>NA|TRBD2|TRBV29-1|TRBJ2-7
TGCAGCGTTGTACCGCTAGCGGGTTACGAGCAGTACTTC
CSVVPLAGYEQYF
>NA|TRBD1|TRBV2|TRBJ1-4
TGTGCCAGCAGTGAAGCGCTTGCGGGTGCCGCAGGGGGAGATAATGAAAAACTGTTTTTT
CASSEALAGAAGGDNEKLFF
>NA|NA|TRBV13|TRBJ1-2
TGTGCCAGCAGCTTAGGACAGGGAGTCCATGGCTACACCTTC
CASSLGQGVHGYTF
>NA|TRBD2|TRBV25-1|TRBJ2-7
TGTGCCAGCAGTGAATCAGCGGGGCACGAGCAGTACTTC
CASSESAGHEQYF
>NA|NA|TRBV28|TRBJ2-1
TGTGCCAGCAGGAAGACCCTGAGCTCCTACAATGAGCAGTTCTTC
CASRKTLSSYNEQFF
>NA|TRBD2|TRBV9|TRBJ2-3
TGTGCCAGCAGCGTAGGCCTAGCGGGAGGAACGGATACGCAGTATTTT
CASSVGLAGGTDTQYF
>NA|NA|TRBV29-1|TRBJ2-7
TGCAGCGTTATGTCCGACAGCGCCTACGAGCAGTACTTC
CSVMSDSAYEQYF
>NA|NA|TRBV2|TRBJ2-7
TGTGCCAGCACCTCTGACGCAACCTACGAGCAGTACTTC
CASTSDATYEQYF
>NA|TRBD2|TRBV9|TRBJ2-1
TGTGCCAGCAGCGTAGAACCGGGACTAGCGGGAGACAATGAGCAGTTCTTC
CASSVEPGLAGDNEQFF
>few|NA|TRBV2|TRBJ2-7
TGTGCCAGCATCAGGGACGGGACCTACGAGCAGTACTTC
CASIRDGTYEQYF
>NA|TRBD2|TRBV6-5|TRBJ2-1
TGTGCCAGCAGTCCAAGCGGGAGTGGCTACAATGAGCAGTTCTTC
CASSPSGSGYNEQFF
>NA|NA|TRBV29-1|TRBJ1-2
TGCAGCGTTGATTTACCTTACAGATCCTATGGCTACACCTTC
CSVDLPYRSYGYTF
>once|NA|TRBV5-6|TRBJ2-3
TGTGCCAGCAGCAGCGCGGGGAGCACAGATACGCAGTATTTT
CASSSAGSTDTQYF
>NA|TRBD2|TRBV7-9|TRBJ2-1
TGTGCCAGCAGCCCGGGACTAGATATATCCTACAATGAGCAGTTCTTC
CASSPGLDISYNEQFF
>NA|NA|TRBV28|TRBJ1-5
TGTGCCACACACATAATGGGAGGCAATCAGCCCCAGCATTTT
CATHIMGGNQPQHF
>NA|NA|TRBV19|TRBJ1-1
TGTGCCACAGGACCCCGTCTGGGCACTGAAGCTTTCTTT
CATGPRLGTEAFF
>NA|NA|TRBV19|TRBJ2-7
TGTGCCAGTAGTATAGAGGGCGGGGAAACCGAAGACAACGAGCAGTACTTC
CASSIEGGETEDNEQYF
>NA|NA|TRBV11-1|TRBJ2-1
TGTGCCAGCAGCCCCCCGACTAGTCACGAATACAATGAGCAGTTCTTC
CASSPPTSHEYNEQFF
>NA|TRBD2|TRBV13|TRBJ2-1
TGTGCCAGCAGCTCAGATAGCGGGATAAGTAATGAGCAGTTCTTC
CASSSDSGISNEQFF
>once|TRBD2|TRBV28|TRBJ2-3
TGTGCCAGCAGTTTAAGGACTAGCCTCACAGATACGCAGTATTTT
CASSLRTSLTDTQYF
>NA|NA|TRBV27|TRBJ2-7
TGTGCCAGCAGTACCCCCTCCTACGAGCAGTACTTC
CASSTPSYEQYF
>NA|TRBD2|TRBV5-6|TRBJ2-1
TGTGCCAGCAGCTTGGGCGGGACTAGCGGGACCCGTGGGCAGTTCTTC
CASSLGGTSGTRGQFF
>once|NA|TRBV28|TRBJ2-6
TGTGCCAGCAGGAGGGATGGCAACGTCCTGACTTTC
CASRRDGNVLTF
>NA|TRBD2|TRBV29-1|TRBJ2-1
TGCAGCGTTGTTGGCGGGAGGGTGTCGGGAGATGAGCAGTTCTTC
CSVVGGRVSGDEQFF
>NA|NA|TRBV7-9|TRBJ2-7
TGTGCCAGCAGCCCTCCTAGTGAAATGCAGTACTTC
CASSPPSEMQYF
>NA|TRBD1|TRBV4-1|TRBJ1-6
TGCGCCAGCAGCCAAGGGACCGGGACAGGCTCACCCCTCCACTTT
CASSQGTGTGSPLHF
>NA|NA|TRBV5-4|TRBJ2-7
TGTGCCAGCAGCTCGAATTACAGGTTCGAGCAGTACTTC
CASSSNYRFEQYF
>NA|NA|TRBV25-1|TRBJ1-5
TGTGCCAGCAGTGACAACCGACAGAAACAGCATTTT
CASSDNRQKQHF
>NA|TRBD1|TRBV7-9|TRBJ2-7
TGTGCCAGCAGCCTACCGGGACAGGGCCTATACGAGCAGTACTTC
CASSLPGQGLYEQYF
>NA|NA|TRBV7-6|TRBJ2-1
TGTGCCAGCAGCTCCCTCTCAAGAGAGCAGTTCTTC
CASSSLSREQFF
>NA|NA|TRBV27|TRBJ2-6
TGTGCCAGCAGCCTAGGTGGGGCCAACGTCCTGACTTTC
CASSLGGANVLTF
>NA|NA|TRBV28|TRBJ2-5
TGTGCCAGCAGTCAGGAGAACGGGGAGACCCAGTACTTC
CASSQENGETQYF